The sequence of this T cell receptor beta chain was determined in a study of shared clonotypes between healthy human individuals. The study's findings and limits: Rarefaction curves obtained for sorted subsets showed sequencing incomplete despite large depth.

Terminally differentiated effector memory CD45RA+ cells were excluded by CCR7 positive selection of CD45RO-negative cells. The junction had 9 bases not matched to a gene; V was cut back by 7 bases and J by 7 bases. Per the germline V gene, CDR1 is MDHEN and CDR2 is SYDVKM. This CDR3 has 13 amino acids. Assay used: immunoSEQ multiplex PCR; TCRdb lists only in-frame clones, some missing. In the table there are around 2,000,000 clones, approximately 94% of which are singletons. To note about this clone: Its matching antigen is unknown.

V usage is TRBV28 and J usage is TRBJ2-5; 7 bases agree with TRBD2. This clonotype was obtained from a man younger than 35 in good health. Source material: naive CD8+ T cells sorted from blood. CDR3 DNA sequence: TGTGCCAGCATTCCCGGAGGGGAGGGGACCCAGTACTTC. Translation: CASIPGGEGTQYF. Filled out from reference TRBV28 and TRBJ2-5, the complete variable domain reads DVKVTQSSRYLVKRTGEKVFLECVQDMDHENMFWYRQDPGLGLRLIYFSYDVKMKEKGDIPEGYSVSREKKERFSLILESASTNQTSMYLCASIPGGEGTQYFGPGTRLLVL.